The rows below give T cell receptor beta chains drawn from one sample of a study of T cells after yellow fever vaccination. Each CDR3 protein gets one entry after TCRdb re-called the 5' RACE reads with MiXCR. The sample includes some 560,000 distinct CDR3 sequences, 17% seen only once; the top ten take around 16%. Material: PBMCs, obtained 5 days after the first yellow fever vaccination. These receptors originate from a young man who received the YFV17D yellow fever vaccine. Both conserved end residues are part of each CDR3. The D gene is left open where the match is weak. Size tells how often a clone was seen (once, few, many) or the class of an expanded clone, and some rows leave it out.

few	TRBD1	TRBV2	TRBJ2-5	CASSERGQGGETQYF	TGTGCCAGCAGTGAAAGGGGACAGGGAGGAGAGACCCAGTACTTC
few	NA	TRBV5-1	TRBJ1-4	CASSLARTGGEKLFF	TGCGCCAGCAGCTTGGCCCGGACGGGGGGTGAAAAACTGTTTTTT
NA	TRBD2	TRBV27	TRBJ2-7	CASSPRLAGPYEQYF	TGTGCCAGTTCACCCCGACTAGCGGGGCCATACGAGCAGTACTTC
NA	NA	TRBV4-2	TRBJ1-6	CASAPEGRDNSPLHF	TGTGCCAGCGCCCCAGAGGGCAGGGATAATTCACCCCTCCACTTT
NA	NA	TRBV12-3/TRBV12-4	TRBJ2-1	CASSKPTDNVDEQFF	TGTGCCAGCAGTAAACCGACGGATAATGTGGATGAGCAGTTCTTC
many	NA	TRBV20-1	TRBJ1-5	CSASRVGGSNQPQHF	TGCAGTGCTAGTCGAGTTGGGGGGAGCAATCAGCCCCAGCATTTT
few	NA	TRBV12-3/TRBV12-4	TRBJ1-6	CASTSRDFSSPLHF	TGTGCCAGCACTTCCAGAGACTTTTCTTCACCCCTCCACTTT
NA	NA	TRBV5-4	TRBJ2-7	CASSLQGLRDEQYF	TGTGCCAGCAGCTTACAGGGTCTTCGGGACGAGCAGTACTTC
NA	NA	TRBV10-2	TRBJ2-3	CASSESRAVVGTQYF	TGCGCCAGCAGTGAGTCGCGAGCAGTCGTTGGTACGCAGTATTTT
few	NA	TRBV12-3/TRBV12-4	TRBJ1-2	CASSLRWGSGDAYGYTF	TGTGCCAGCAGTTTAAGATGGGGCTCAGGGGATGCCTATGGCTACACCTTC
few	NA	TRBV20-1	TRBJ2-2	CSARSKEFGELFF	TGCAGTGCTAGATCTAAGGAGTTCGGGGAGCTGTTTTTT
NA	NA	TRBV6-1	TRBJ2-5	CASSGPLQGIRTQYF	TGTGCCAGCAGTGGCCCCTTACAGGGTATCAGGACCCAGTACTTC
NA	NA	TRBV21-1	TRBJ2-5	CASSKVLAGAAKTQYF	TGTGCCAGCAGCAAAGTCCTAGCGGGGGCCGCGAAGACCCAGTACTTC
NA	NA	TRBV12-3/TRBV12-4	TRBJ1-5	CASSPELRQPQHF	TGTGCCAGCAGTCCAGAACTTCGACAGCCCCAGCATTTT
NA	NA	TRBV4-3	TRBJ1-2	CASSQDLGGGGGYTF	TGCGCCAGCAGCCAAGATCTTGGGGGGGGCGGTGGCTACACCTTC
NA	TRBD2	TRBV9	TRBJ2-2	CASSPQGLGNTGELFF	TGTGCCAGCAGCCCTCAGGGACTAGGTAACACCGGGGAGCTGTTTTTT
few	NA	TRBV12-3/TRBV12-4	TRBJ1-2	CASSHTRLGDNYGYTF	TGTGCCAGCAGTCACACGAGGTTGGGGGATAACTATGGCTACACCTTC
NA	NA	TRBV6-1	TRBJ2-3	CASRQGGATDTQYF	TGTGCCAGCAGGCAGGGGGGGGCTACGGATACGCAGTATTTT
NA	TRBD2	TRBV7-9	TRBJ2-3	CASSFPLAGGLTDTQYF	TGTGCCAGCAGCTTTCCCCTAGCGGGGGGCCTCACAGATACGCAGTATTTT
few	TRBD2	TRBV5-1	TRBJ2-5	CASSLLAGGREETQYF	TGCGCCAGCAGCTTGTTAGCGGGGGGCCGGGAAGAGACCCAGTACTTC
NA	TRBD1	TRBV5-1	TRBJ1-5	CASSLQGASGQPQHF	TGCGCCAGCAGCTTGCAGGGGGCGTCGGGTCAGCCCCAGCATTTT
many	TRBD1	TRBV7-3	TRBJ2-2	CASSLGQGPGELFF	TGTGCCAGCAGCTTGGGACAGGGCCCCGGGGAGCTGTTTTTT
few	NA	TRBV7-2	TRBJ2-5	CASSPDGAGLETQYF	TGTGCCAGCAGCCCCGACGGTGCAGGGTTAGAGACCCAGTACTTC
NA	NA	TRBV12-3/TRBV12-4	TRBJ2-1	CASSFVRGGEQFF	TGTGCCAGCAGTTTTGTCAGGGGTGGTGAGCAGTTCTTC
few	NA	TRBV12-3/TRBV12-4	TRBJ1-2	CASSLFRRGAVQSRAPIYGYTF	TGTGCCAGCAGTTTGTTCAGGAGGGGCGCTGTCCAATCGAGGGCCCCAATCTATGGCTACACCTTC